The clone carrying this T cell receptor (beta chain) was observed a handful of times. TCRdb reprocessed the RT-PCR reads via MiXCR and lists one record per CDR3 protein. Counted here are about 700,000 distinct CDR3 sequences, around 14% occurring once; the ten biggest clones make up roughly 4%. V lost 6 bases and J 9 bases, leaving 15 bases between the germline ends. Germline V gene lookup returns CDR1 GTSNPN and CDR2 SVGIG (reference sequence). CDR3 length: 11 amino acids. The sample consisted of memory CD4+ T cells from blood. This chain connects TRBV30 to TRBJ2-7, with D uncertain. This sequence originates from a female donor in good health, serving as a healthy control. In DNA, the CDR3 is TGTGCCTGCACCGATAACGGGCGGCAGTACTTC. Its translation is CACTDNGRQYF.